A single sample gave rise to the 29 T cell receptor beta chains below, sequenced in a study of T cells in Graves' hyperthyroidism and ophthalmopathy. It was RNA transcripts that yielded the amplified TCR beta CDR3 regions. RT-PCR in the first round (using the HTBI primer set) targeted the TCR CDR3. Each CDR3 protein is one row after TCRdb ran MiXCR on the multiplex PCR reads. The sample has about 740,000 distinct CDR3 sequences; 12% to 15% are singletons. Material: blood. Every receptor here comes from a woman aged 18 to 35 with Graves' hyperthyroidism.

This clonotype was seen a handful of times. The V and J genes are TRBV7-2 and TRBJ1-1, with D perhaps matching TRBD1 (6 bases). V was cut by 5 bases and J by 0 bases, with 16 bases left in between. There are 16 residues in the CDR3. Germline CDR1 reads SGHTA; CDR2 reads FQGNSA. CDR3 coding DNA: TGTGCCAGCAGCCTCAGAGGGGGTATAGTGAACACTGAAGCTTTCTTT. Protein sequence: CASSLRGGIVNTEAFF.

The chain links TRBV27 to TRBJ1-1; no firm D call. This CDR3 is built from 10 residues. From germline, CDR1 is MNHEY and CDR2 SMNVEV (reference sequence). Trimming stripped 8 bases from V and 11 bases from J, with 12 bases between. The CDR3 loop is CASPSTVAFF. DNA for the CDR3: TGTGCCAGCCCCTCGACGGTGGCTTTCTTT.

The sample holds many counts of this clonotype. The J gene is TRBJ2-2, the V gene TRBV7-2, with 9 bases matching TRBD2. Germline loops: CDR1 SGHTA, CDR2 FQGNSA. The trim removed 6 bases at V and 7 bases at J, leaving 12 bases unmatched. This CDR3 comprises 16 residues. The CDR3 spells CASRSWREGPHGELFF. CDR3 in DNA: TGTGCCAGCAGATCCTGGCGGGAGGGCCCGCACGGGGAGCTGTTTTTT.

The rearrangement links TRBV19 to TRBJ2-2; maybe TRBD1 (6 bases). With 4 bases removed from V and 5 bases from J, the gap between germline ends came to 8 bases. The CDR3 runs 13 residues. The germline CDR1 and CDR2 sequences are LNHDA and SQIVND (reference sequence). The CDR3 loop reads CASSTGQTGELFF. CDR3 DNA: TGTGCCAGTAGTACCGGACAGACCGGGGAGCTGTTTTTT.

The chain carries TRBV7-9 and TRBJ1-1, with D uncertain. The germline V gene has CDR1 SEHNR and CDR2 FQNEAQ (reference sequence). Trimming removed 8 bases at V and 0 bases at J, with 7 bases between. The CDR3 totals 12 residues. The CDR3 loop is CASLVLNTEAFF. In nucleotides, the CDR3 is TGTGCCAGCCTCGTTTTGAACACTGAAGCTTTCTTT.

The rearrangement uses TRBV7-8 and TRBJ2-7; D is unresolved. This CDR3 has 14 amino acids. The V end lost 3 bases, the J end lost 2 bases, and 11 bases lay between the germline ends. Germline V CDR1 and CDR2: SGHVS, FQNEAQ. The CDR3 DNA sequence: TGTGCCAGCAGCTTGATAGGGCTTCCCTACGAGCAGTACTTC. Protein product: CASSLIGLPYEQYF.

V is TRBV18 and J is TRBJ1-6, with D possibly TRBD1 on 6 matching bases. Germline loops: CDR1 KGHSH, CDR2 LQKENI. The CDR3 covers 14 residues. V lost 4 bases and J 5 bases, leaving 9 bases between the germline ends. This CDR3 is CASSRQENNSPLHF. CDR3 in DNA: TGTGCCAGCTCACGACAGGAAAATAATTCACCCCTCCACTTT.

As to this clonotype: A read error is possible here, since a much larger clone lies one base away. This chain uses TRBV5-1 with TRBJ2-3; 9 bases agree with TRBD1. This CDR3 is built from 16 residues. Germline lookup yields CDR1 SGHRS and CDR2 YFSETQ. The CDR3 here is CASSLDGQGYTDAQYF. Here the CDR3 DNA reads TGCGCCAGCAGCTTGGATGGACAGGGGTACACAGATGCGCAGTATTTT.

The chain employs TRBV12-3 or TRBV12-4 and TRBJ2-6, with D tentatively TRBD1 or TRBD2 (6 bases each). Trimming cost V 1 base and J 0 bases, with 19 bases left between them. This CDR3 region has 20 residues. The DNA for the CDR3 is TGTGCCAGCAGTTTAGACCTATGGAGGGGGACCGACTCTGGGGCCAACGTCCTGACTTTC. Protein sequence: CASSLDLWRGTDSGANVLTF.

The chain couples TRBV4-1 to TRBJ2-4; possible D gene TRBD1, 6 bases. V dropped 2 bases and J dropped 8 bases, with 19 bases sitting between them. This CDR3 spans 16 amino acids. Germline V CDR1 and CDR2: MGHRA, YSYEKL. CDR3 region: CASSQTTVRGGDIQYF. The CDR3 DNA reads as TGCGCCAGCAGCCAAACGACGGTAAGAGGGGGAGACATTCAGTACTTC.

This clonotype was seen many times. The rearrangement uses TRBV28 and TRBJ1-1, with 7 positions matching TRBD1. The CDR3 has 15 residues. In germline, CDR1 is MDHEN, CDR2 SYDVKM. The J segment lost 5 bases and the V segment lost 5 bases, leaving 11 bases of the junction unmatched. CDR3 sequence reads: CASSRQGTGGTEAFF. The CDR3 DNA is TGTGCCAGCAGTCGACAGGGAACCGGTGGGACTGAAGCTTTCTTT.

V gene TRBV28 combines with J gene TRBJ2-3, with 8 bases lining up with TRBD1. Germline CDR1 MDHEN, CDR2 SYDVKM. The junction had 8 bases not matched to a gene; V was cut back by 5 bases and J by 1 base. The CDR3 is made up of 16 amino acids. The CDR3 spells CASSAPPGQGTDTQYF. The CDR3 nucleotides are TGTGCCAGCAGTGCACCGCCGGGACAGGGCACAGATACGCAGTATTTT.

The chain couples TRBV7-3 to TRBJ1-3; 7 positions match TRBD1. With 7 bases clipped from V and 4 bases from J, the junction kept 19 bases outside the gene matches. CDR3 size: 18 residues. In germline, CDR1 is SGHTA, CDR2 FQGTGA. CDR3 nucleotide sequence: TGTGCCAGCATCAAAGGGGGCTGGGGCCAGCTTGAAGGAAACACCATATATTTT. Protein: CASIKGGWGQLEGNTIYF.

Points on this clonotype: A much more abundant neighbour one base away suggests this may be a read error. The V gene is TRBV24-1, the J gene TRBJ2-5; D is unclear. The CDR3 runs to 12 residues. CDR1 KGHDR and CDR2 SFDVKD come from the germline V gene. V lost 1 base and J lost 1, with 0 bases in between. The CDR3 DNA is TGTGCCACCAGTGATTTCCAAGAGACCCAGTACTTC. Translating it yields CATSDFQETQYF.

This clonotype has just a few counts. V gene TRBV30 combines with J gene TRBJ1-5, with unresolved D. The V gene's germline CDR1 is GTSNPN and CDR2 SVGIG (reference sequence). Trimming pared 1 base from V and 2 bases from J, leaving 9 bases between. The CDR3 extends over 14 amino acids. The CDR3 here is CAWSDPEGNQPQHF. The CDR3 DNA reads as TGTGCCTGGAGTGACCCGGAGGGCAATCAGCCCCAGCATTTT.

Comment on this clonotype: This sequence may be a read error, since a much larger clone differs from it by one base. As the CDR3 is not closed by the conserved phenylalanine or tryptophan, this likely results from a read error. The gene calls are TRBV7-8 and TRBJ2-2; D possibly uses TRBD1 or TRBD2 (5 bases each). This CDR3 has 15 amino acids. The germline V gene has CDR1 SGHVS and CDR2 FQNEAQ. V was clipped by 5 bases and J by 5 bases, with 15 bases between them. The CDR3 sequence: CASSGRRGETGELFL. CDR3 in DNA: TGTGCCAGCAGCGGGAGACGAGGGGAGACCGGGGAGCTGTTTCTT.

This chain uses TRBV4-1 with TRBJ2-7, with TRBD2 identical over 14 bases. The V gene's germline CDR1 is MGHRA and CDR2 YSYEKL. With 2 bases clipped from V and 7 bases from J, the junction kept 4 bases outside the gene matches. The CDR3 extends over 15 amino acids. The CDR3 here is CASSQSGTSGSEQYF. The CDR3 region has the DNA TGCGCCAGCAGCCAATCGGGGACTAGCGGGAGTGAGCAGTACTTC.

This sequence joins TRBV30 and TRBJ1-6; a possible D gene is TRBD1 (5 bases). Looked up from germline, CDR1 is GTSNPN and CDR2 is SVGIG (reference sequence). Trimming cost V 1 base and J 5 bases, with 12 bases left between them. The CDR3 runs to 15 residues. The CDR3 here is CAWSALRGDNSPLHF. DNA for the CDR3: TGTGCCTGGAGTGCACTGAGGGGAGATAATTCACCCCTCCACTTT.

The CDR3 bases are TGCGCCAGCAGCCAAGGCGTCGGCGTGGACGAGCAGTACTTC. Protein: CASSQGVGVDEQYF. The chain employs TRBV4-1 and TRBJ2-7; D is unclear. Looked up from germline, CDR1 is MGHRA and CDR2 is YSYEKL. V lost 1 base, J lost 5 bases, and 12 bases lay in between. The CDR3 contains 14 residues.

This clonotype was counted between two and nine times. The V gene is TRBV9, the J gene TRBJ2-1; perhaps TRBD2 as D (5 bases). Per the germline V gene, CDR1 is SGDLS and CDR2 is YYNGEE. The V gene lost 0 bases and the J gene lost 0 bases, with 13 bases spanning the gap. The CDR3 sequence is 17 residues long. CDR3 residues: CASSVGGGPSSYNEQFF. CDR3 DNA: TGTGCCAGCAGCGTAGGCGGCGGGCCCAGCTCCTACAATGAGCAGTTCTTC.

V usage is TRBV6-1 and J usage is TRBJ2-7; 8 bases fit TRBD2. V dropped 7 bases and J dropped 7; count of bases not matched to a gene: 15. The germline gives CDR1 MNHNS, CDR2 SASEGT. CDR3 length: 15 residues. The CDR3 region has the DNA TGTGCCAGCATAAGCCCCGGGACTAGTCACAATGAGCAGTACTTC. Translating it yields CASISPGTSHNEQYF.

The CDR3 spells CASSLQNSYNSPLHF. CDR3 DNA: TGTGCCAGCAGTCTCCAGAACTCCTATAATTCACCCCTCCACTTT. V usage is TRBV6-1 and J usage is TRBJ1-6; D remains unclear. V lost 5 bases to trimming and J lost 0 bases, with 8 bases between them. Germline V gene sequence: CDR1 MNHNS, CDR2 SASEGT. This CDR3 contains 15 residues.

This chain links TRBV4-1 with TRBJ1-6; D unclear. There are 16 residues in the CDR3. Per the germline V gene, CDR1 is MGHRA and CDR2 is YSYEKL. V lost 3 bases to trimming and J lost 7 bases, with 16 bases between them. In DNA, the CDR3 is TGCGCCAGCAGCCAGAGGCCACTAAACGGGAATTCACCCCTCCACTTT. Translated: CASSQRPLNGNSPLHF.

This clonotype was detected ten times or more. The J gene is TRBJ2-3, the V gene TRBV29-1; 10 bases fit TRBD2. Germline V gene data show CDR1 as SQVTM and CDR2 as ANQGSEA. Trimming at V came to 6 bases and at J to 3 bases, leaving 9 bases not matched to a gene. The CDR3 spans 15 residues. The CDR3 DNA reads as TGCAGCGTCCATCGGACTAGCGGACGGACAGATACGCAGTATTTT. Translation: CSVHRTSGRTDTQYF.

This clonotype has ten or more counts. The V call is TRBV11-2, the J call TRBJ1-1; 7 nucleotides align to TRBD1. Germline CDR1 and CDR2: SGHAT and FQNNGV. V lost 5 bases to trimming and J lost 1 base; unmatched junction nucleotides: 7. The CDR3 has 15 residues. The CDR3 region is CASSLQQGSNTEAFF. The CDR3 region has the DNA TGTGCCAGCAGCCTTCAACAGGGGTCGAACACTGAAGCTTTCTTT. Combining the CDR3 with reference TRBV11-2 and TRBJ1-1 gives the whole variable domain EAGVAQSPRYKIIEKRQSVAFWCNPISGHATLYWYQQILGQGPKLLIQFQNNGVVDDSQLPKDRFSAERLKGVDSTLKIQPAKLEDSAVYLCASSLQQGSNTEAFFGQGTRLTVV.

The chain combines TRBV6-1 with TRBJ2-1, with 8 bases matching TRBD1. This CDR3 is built from 17 residues. Germline V gene sequence: CDR1 MNHNS, CDR2 SASEGT. V lost 3 bases to trimming and J lost 6 bases; unmatched junction nucleotides: 13. The DNA for the CDR3 is TGTGCCAGCAGTGACCCAAACCTGGGGACAGGTATCAATGAGCAGTTCTTC. It yields the protein CASSDPNLGTGINEQFF.

V is TRBV29-1 and J is TRBJ2-7; perhaps TRBD1 as D (5 bases). Germline V gene sequence: CDR1 SQVTM, CDR2 ANQGSEA. This CDR3 region has 13 residues. V lost 7 bases and J lost 2, with 15 bases in between. Written as DNA, the CDR3 is TGCAGCGCAACGACAGCGAAAGCCTACGAGCAGTACTTC. Its translation is CSATTAKAYEQYF.

The chain carries TRBV27 and TRBJ2-3; no clear D gene. The CDR3 is 13 residues long. The germline CDR1 and CDR2 sequences are MNHEY and SMNVEV (reference sequence). V lost 2 bases and J 4 bases, leaving 7 bases between the germline ends. The CDR3 DNA follows: TGTGCCAGCAGTTTACGAAGCCCAGATACGCAGTATTTT. Protein: CASSLRSPDTQYF.

This clonotype was detected ten times or more. V usage is TRBV5-6 and J usage is TRBJ1-1; no firm D call. Germline lookup yields CDR1 SGHDT and CDR2 YYEEEE. The V and J ends lost 3 bases and 1 base respectively, with 13 bases between them. This CDR3 is built from 15 residues. The CDR3 DNA is TGTGCCAGCAGCTCGCCACCGCCAGGGAACACTGAAGCTTTCTTT. Its protein product is CASSSPPPGNTEAFF.